The 13 T cell receptor beta chains given below trace back to one sample, sequenced in a study of control samples from healthy donors and cancer patients. The table came from immunoSEQ multiplex PCR; TCRdb's copy has only in-frame clones and leaves some out. This sample has about 200,000 clones, with 91% found just once. Sequenced material: blood. The source of these receptors is a man under 40 in good health.

The chain carries TRBV9 and TRBJ2-7; TRBD1 agrees at 8 bases. This CDR3 is built from 15 residues. Germline lookup yields CDR1 SGDLS and CDR2 YYNGEE. Trimming took 0 bases from V and 4 from J; bases not matched to a gene: 6. CDR3 bases: TGTGCCAGCAGCGTAGGGGTCAGGGGGCCATACGAGCAGTACTTC. This codes for CASSVGVRGPYEQYF.

The V gene is TRBV5-5, the J gene TRBJ1-5; the D gene is possibly TRBD1 (5 bases). Trimming removed 2 bases from V and 4 bases from J, with 7 bases in between. This CDR3 spans 13 amino acids. The germline V gene encodes CDR1 SGHKS and CDR2 YYEKEE (reference sequence). CDR3 sequence: CASSFDRNQPQHF. CDR3 DNA sequence: TGTGCCAGCAGCTTCGACAGAAATCAGCCCCAGCATTTT.

Note on this clone: The CDR3 ends on some other residue instead of the conserved phenylalanine or tryptophan, so this is likely a read error. The DNA is left out, because the CDR3 cannot be placed on it with certainty; the CDR3 is given as TCRdb lists it. The V gene is TRBV24-1, the J gene TRBJ1-4; TRBD1, the D gene given by the table, was not confirmed from the DNA. Termini included, the CDR3 measures 13 amino acids. Germline V gene sequence: CDR1 KGHDR, CDR2 SFDVKD. The CDR3 is CATSQQGYAEEPV.

CDR3 coding DNA: TGTGCCAGCAGGACGTCCGACAGGCCCACTCTCTACAATGAGCAGTTCTTC. The encoded protein is CASRTSDRPTLYNEQFF. The J gene is TRBJ2-1, the V gene TRBV7-9; D may be TRBD1 (6 bases). CDR1 and CDR2 (germline): SEHNR, FQNEAQ (reference sequence). The CDR3 has 17 residues. Trimming cost V 6 bases and J 3 bases, with 21 bases left between them.

The chain uses TRBV4-2 and TRBJ1-2; 7 nucleotides line up with TRBD1. From germline, CDR1 is LGHNA and CDR2 YNFKEQ. Trimming cost V 3 bases and J 1 base; bases outside gene matches: 5. The CDR3 is made up of 15 amino acids. The CDR3 spells CASSQPQGVNYGYTF. CDR3 DNA: TGTGCCAGCAGCCAGCCGCAGGGGGTTAACTATGGCTACACCTTC.

This chain links TRBV3-1 (or the pseudogene TRBV3-2) with TRBJ1-4, with D possibly TRBD1 on 5 matching bases. This CDR3 comprises 16 residues. The germline V gene has CDR1 LGHDT and CDR2 YNNKEL (reference sequence). Between the trimmed V and J ends, which lost 4 bases and 6 bases, there was a span of 18 bases. The CDR3 loop is CASSPLRAGSHEKLFF. As DNA, the CDR3 is TGTGCCAGCAGCCCCCTTAGAGCAGGGAGTCATGAAAAACTGTTTTTT.

This sequence joins TRBV11-3 and TRBJ2-2, with a possible D match to TRBD2 (6 bases). The V and J ends lost 5 bases and 7 bases respectively, with 11 bases between them. Per the germline V gene, CDR1 is SGHNT and CDR2 is YENEEA. The CDR3 sequence is 13 residues long. The CDR3 DNA reads as TGTGCCAGCAGCCGCGGGGTCGGCGGGGAGCTGTTTTTT. Translation gives CASSRGVGGELFF.

This clone was detected only once. This chain connects TRBV19 to TRBJ1-5; D unclear. There are 14 residues in the CDR3. Per germline, CDR1 LNHDA and CDR2 SQIVND (reference sequence). The V end was cut by 11 bases, the J end by 4 bases, with 18 bases between. In DNA, the CDR3 is TGTGCCGTCTCTTCGGGCGGAATAAATCAGCCCCAGCATTTT. This sequence encodes CAVSSGGINQPQHF.

This clone was recorded only once. The chain uses TRBV2 and TRBJ2-7; D is uncertain. V was trimmed by 10 bases and J by 5 bases, leaving 12 bases between them. Germline V lookup: CDR1 SNHLY, CDR2 FYNNEI. The CDR3 sequence is 11 residues long. CDR3 DNA sequence: TGTGCCATCCGAGAAGGCCACGAGCAGTACTTC. The encoded protein is CAIREGHEQYF. Variable domain in full (rest from reference TRBV2 and TRBJ2-7): EPEVTQTPSHQVTQMGQEVILRCVPISNHLYFYWYRQILGQKVEFLVSFYNNEISEKSEIFDDQFSVERPDGSNFTLKIRSTKLEDSAMYFCAIREGHEQYFGPGTRLTVT.

The V call is TRBV6-5, the J call TRBJ2-7, with 8 bases that match TRBD1. There are 13 residues in the CDR3. Looked up from germline, CDR1 is MNHEY and CDR2 is SVGAGI. The junction had 6 bases not matched to a gene; V was cut back by 7 bases and J by 4 bases. The CDR3 spells CASNTGQDYEQYF. CDR3 nucleotides: TGTGCCAGCAATACGGGACAGGATTACGAGCAGTACTTC.

The rearrangement links TRBV5-1 to TRBJ2-3; D unclear. V dropped 1 base and J dropped 3 bases, with 3 bases sitting between them. There are 12 residues in the CDR3. Germline V CDR1 and CDR2: SGHRS, YFSETQ. The CDR3 reads CASSLQTDTQYF. The CDR3, as DNA: TGCGCCAGCAGCTTGCAGACAGATACGCAGTATTTT.

The chain employs TRBV7-2 and TRBJ1-1, with TRBD1 as a possible D gene (6 bases). CDR1 is SGHTA, CDR2 FQGNSA, per germline. V lost 5 bases and J 4 bases, leaving 23 bases between the germline ends. The CDR3 contains 17 residues. The CDR3 reads CASSLYRTGKRTTEAFF. DNA for the CDR3: TGTGCCAGCAGCCTCTATCGAACAGGGAAGAGGACCACTGAAGCTTTCTTT.

CDR3: CASSLQTNQPQHF. The CDR3 coding sequence is TGTGCCAGCAGTTTACAGACCAATCAGCCCCAGCATTTT. The chain has TRBV27 and TRBJ1-5, with D unresolved. In germline, CDR1 is MNHEY, CDR2 SMNVEV (reference sequence). Trimming removed 2 bases at V and 3 bases at J, with 5 bases between. CDR3 length: 13 residues.